This T cell receptor (beta chain) was sequenced during a study of blood T cell repertoires in COVID-19. Some clones are missing from TCRdb's copy, which holds only in-frame ones; the method was immunoSEQ multiplex PCR. The sample has about 160,000 clones; 65% to 85% are singletons. This clone was recorded a few times. CDR1 and CDR2 from the germline V gene are MGHRA and YSYEKL. CDR3 length: 15 residues. Trimming took 1 base from V and 5 from J, leaving 14 bases between them. The sequence was collected from a woman of 80 years or more with active or convalescent COVID-19. The chain has TRBV4-1 and TRBJ1-1, with a possible D match to TRBD1 (6 bases). Sequencing used peripheral blood. The chain's CDR3 is CASSQGQGPRTEAFF. The DNA for the CDR3 is TGCGCCAGCAGCCAAGGGCAGGGGCCGCGGACTGAAGCTTTCTTT.